The T cell receptor beta chain described here comes from a study of T cells in Graves' hyperthyroidism and ophthalmopathy. Germline V gives CDR1 PRHDT, CDR2 FYEKMQ (reference sequence). The CDR3 sequence is 17 residues long. Losses at the gene ends were 4 bases for V and 10 bases for J; bases not matched to a gene: 12. Duration under 3 months, a NOSPECS grade of at least 4, and a Clinical Activity Score of at least 3 characterized the ophthalmopathy patients. This clonotype occurred many times. Template material for amplifying TCR beta CDR3 regions consisted of RNA transcripts. The HTBI set primed first-round TCR CDR3 RT-PCR. TCRdb recomputed calls from the multiplex PCR reads with MiXCR, one row per CDR3 protein. The sample consists of hundreds of thousands of distinct CDR3 sequences, 15% to 20% of them appearing once.

The TCR comes from a man aged 35 to 55 with Graves' ophthalmopathy. The V gene is TRBV13, the J gene TRBJ2-1, with TRBD2 identical over 14 bases. The sample was blood. CDR3 nucleotides: TGTGCCAGCAGCTCCACGCCGGGACTAGCGGGAGTTCGGGAGCAGTTCTTC. This gives the protein CASSSTPGLAGVREQFF.